This paragraph reports one TCR beta chain. This record belongs to a study of blood T cell repertoires in COVID-19. As for the study in general: The cDNA or gDNA used as material had been derived from T cells, B-cell-depleted T cells, or PBMCs.

Germline assignment: CDR1 MNHEY and CDR2 SMNVEV (reference sequence). Trimming took off 5 bases at V and 3 bases at J, with 17 bases between the two ends. The CDR3 loop spans 15 amino acids. Assay: immunoSEQ multiplex PCR; the TCRdb copy retains only in-frame clones and omits some. The table has about 270,000 clones, about 88% seen once. The TCR was taken from a man aged 55 to 70 who had recovered from COVID-19. The chain is built from TRBV27 and TRBJ2-7; TRBD1 might be the D (7 bases). Sequenced input: peripheral blood. CDR3 sequence reads: CASSTRQGGNYEQYF. The CDR3 region has the DNA TGTGCCAGCAGTACCCGACAGGGAGGCAACTACGAGCAGTACTTC.